The 6 T cell receptor beta chains listed next were all sequenced from one sample in a study of blood T cell repertoires in COVID-19. Clones were read by immunoSEQ multiplex PCR, and TCRdb kept only the in-frame ones, dropping some. The sample has approximately 250,000 clones; approximately 87% are singletons. The sample taken for sequencing was peripheral blood. The source is a human donor in a cohort sampled during active COVID-19.

The chain links TRBV5-1 to TRBJ1-1, with D perhaps matching TRBD1 (5 bases). The germline V and J ends were trimmed by 4 bases and 2 bases, with 12 bases remaining between them. The CDR3 extends over 14 amino acids. Germline V gives CDR1 SGHRS, CDR2 YFSETQ. CDR3: CASSPSQGNTEAFF. The CDR3 nucleotides read TGCGCCAGCAGCCCTTCTCAGGGAAACACTGAAGCTTTCTTT.

The gene calls are TRBV5-5 and TRBJ2-3, with 8 bases lining up with TRBD2. The CDR3 length is 16 residues. Germline V CDR1 and CDR2: SGHKS, YYEKEE (reference sequence). V was pared by 0 bases and J by 4 bases, with 7 bases of the junction left unmatched. The CDR3 DNA reads as TGTGCCAGCAGCTTGGATCTCTTAGCGGGGCCAGATACGCAGTATTTT. Residues: CASSLDLLAGPDTQYF.

V is TRBV19 and J is TRBJ2-1, with 9 positions matching TRBD2. With 0 bases clipped from V and 5 bases from J, the junction kept 8 bases outside the gene matches. CDR3 length equals 17 residues. CDR1 is LNHDA and CDR2 is SQIVND in the germline V gene (reference sequence). The CDR3 reads CASSIDTGTSSHNEQFF. The CDR3 DNA follows: TGTGCCAGTAGTATAGATACCGGGACTAGCAGCCACAATGAGCAGTTCTTC.

The chain combines TRBV28 with TRBJ1-5; 7 bases align to TRBD1. This CDR3 has 17 residues. V gave up 6 bases and J gave up 4 bases; unmatched junction bases: 15. Per germline, CDR1 MDHEN and CDR2 SYDVKM. CDR3: CASRGTDPEARNQPQHF. CDR3 bases: TGTGCCAGCAGAGGGACAGACCCCGAAGCCAGAAATCAGCCCCAGCATTTT.

The V call is TRBV6-2 or TRBV6-3, the J call TRBJ1-2; 9 positions agree with TRBD1. Germline trimming cut 6 bases from V and 4 bases from J; bases unmatched to any gene: 12. The CDR3 is made up of 16 amino acids. Per germline, CDR1 MNHEY and CDR2 SVGEGT. The CDR3 bases are TGTGCCAGCAGCGACCGGGACAGGGCACAAATCTATGGCTACACCTTC. Protein product: CASSDRDRAQIYGYTF.

This clone was recorded once. This chain joins TRBV5-4 and TRBJ2-7, with TRBD2 identical over 8 bases. CDR1 is SGHNT, CDR2 YYREEE, per germline (reference sequence). CDR3 size: 15 residues. V dropped 3 bases and J dropped 0; count of bases not matched to a gene: 5. CDR3 loop: CASSSSSGSSYEQYF. CDR3 DNA: TGTGCCAGCAGCTCCAGCAGCGGGAGCTCCTACGAGCAGTACTTC. The whole variable domain, remainder taken from reference TRBV5-4 and TRBJ2-7, is ETGVTQSPTHLIKTRGQQVTLRCSSQSGHNTVSWYQQALGQGPQFIFQYYREEENGRGNFPPRFSGLQFPNYSSELNVNALELDDSALYLCASSSSSGSSYEQYFGPGTRLTVT.